Below are 7 T cell receptor beta chains sequenced from a single sample in a study of blood T cell repertoires in COVID-19. Repertoires were generated with immunoSEQ multiplex PCR, while TCRdb's copy carries only in-frame clones and drops some. The sample includes around 130,000 clones, 88% of them seen just once. Specimen: peripheral blood. These receptors came from a man aged 60-69 years with active or convalescent COVID-19.

This clone has only a few counts. J is TRBJ1-1 and V is TRBV10-3; D is uncertain. The CDR3 is 15 residues long. Germline V gene sequence: CDR1 ENHRY, CDR2 SYGVKD. V was trimmed by 0 bases and J by 0 bases, leaving 8 bases between them. The CDR3 DNA follows: TGTGCCATCAGTGAGTCGAGACACCTGAACACTGAAGCTTTCTTT. This codes for CAISESRHLNTEAFF.

The V call is TRBV7-9, the J call TRBJ1-1, with no clear D. Trimming took 5 bases from V and 0 from J, leaving 13 bases between them. Germline-derived CDR1 and CDR2 are SEHNR and FQNEAQ (reference sequence). There are 15 residues in the CDR3. This CDR3 is CASSTRQELNTEAFF. The CDR3 nucleotides are TGTGCCAGCAGCACCCGACAAGAACTGAACACTGAAGCTTTCTTT.

The genes are TRBV7-2 and TRBJ1-5; D is ambiguous. Germline lookup yields CDR1 SGHTA and CDR2 FQGNSA. This CDR3 has 16 amino acids. Trimming stripped 5 bases from V and 3 bases from J, with 17 bases between. The CDR3 DNA follows: TGTGCCAGCAGCCCGCAGAGGTTTGGAGTCAATCAGCCCCAGCATTTT. Translated, it gives CASSPQRFGVNQPQHF.

The J gene is TRBJ1-5, the V gene TRBV6-5; 9 bases fit TRBD1. Germline-derived CDR1 and CDR2 are MNHEY and SVGAGI. CDR3 length equals 14 residues. V shed 6 bases, J shed 5 bases, and the junction held 5 bases outside the gene matches. Here the CDR3 DNA reads TGTGCCAGCAGCCTGGGACAGGGATATCAGCCCCAGCATTTT. It codes for CASSLGQGYQPQHF.

This chain connects TRBV10-3 to TRBJ2-7, with TRBD2 matching 9 bases. The CDR3 consists of 15 residues. The trim removed 2 bases at V and 3 bases at J, leaving 5 bases unmatched. Germline CDR1 ENHRY, CDR2 SYGVKD. In DNA form, the CDR3 reads TGTGCCATCAGTGAGAGTCTAGCGGGACTCTACGAGCAGTACTTC. Protein: CAISESLAGLYEQYF.

The gene calls are TRBV7-6 and TRBJ2-6; TRBD1 matches at 7 bases. Germline values: CDR1 SGHVS, CDR2 FNYEAQ. Germline trimming cut 4 bases from V and 0 bases from J; bases unmatched to any gene: 12. This CDR3 has 19 residues. The CDR3 region is CASSSGQRTARSGANVLTF. The CDR3, as DNA: TGTGCCAGCAGCTCGGGACAGCGTACGGCCCGCTCTGGGGCCAACGTCCTGACTTTC.

This chain links TRBV7-6 with TRBJ2-2; perhaps TRBD1 as D (5 bases). The germline V gene encodes CDR1 SGHVS and CDR2 FNYEAQ. CDR3 length: 14 residues. V was clipped by 4 bases and J by 2 bases, with 8 bases between them. The CDR3 protein is CASSSQGNTGELFF. DNA of the CDR3: TGTGCCAGCAGCTCCCAGGGAAACACCGGGGAGCTGTTTTTT.